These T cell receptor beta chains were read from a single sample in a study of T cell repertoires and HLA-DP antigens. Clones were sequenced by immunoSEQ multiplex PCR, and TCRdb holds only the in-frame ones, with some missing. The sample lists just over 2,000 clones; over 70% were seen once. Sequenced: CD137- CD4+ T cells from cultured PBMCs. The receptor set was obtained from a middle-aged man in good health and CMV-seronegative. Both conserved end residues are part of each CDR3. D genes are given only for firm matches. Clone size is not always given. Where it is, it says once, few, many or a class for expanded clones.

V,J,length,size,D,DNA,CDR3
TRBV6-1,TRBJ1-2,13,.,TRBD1,TGTGCCAGCAGGACGGACAGGACCTATGGCTACACCTTC,CASRTDRTYGYTF
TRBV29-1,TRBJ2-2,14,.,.,TGCAGCGTTTCGGTCGCAGTTAACACCGGGGAGCTGTTTTTT,CSVSVAVNTGELFF
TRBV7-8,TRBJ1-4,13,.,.,TGTGCCAGCAGCCCCTCACCGAATGAAAAACTGTTTTTT,CASSPSPNEKLFF
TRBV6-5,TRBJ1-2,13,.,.,TGTGCCAGCAGGGACGGGGGAAACAATGGCTACACCTTC,CASRDGGNNGYTF
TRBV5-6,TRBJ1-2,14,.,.,TGTGCCAGCAGCTCCTCCCGAGCGGCCTATGGCTACACCTTC,CASSSSRAAYGYTF
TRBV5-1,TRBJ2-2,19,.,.,TGCGCCAGCAGCTTGGCCTTTCCACGGTCGGTGACGAACACCGGGGAGCTGTTTTTT,CASSLAFPRSVTNTGELFF
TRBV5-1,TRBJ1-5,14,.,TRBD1,TGCGCCAGCAGCGTGGGACAGGGAGATCAGCCCCAGCATTTT,CASSVGQGDQPQHF
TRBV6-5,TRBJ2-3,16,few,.,TGTGCCAGCAGTTCATCGGGGTCTACTAGCACAGATACGCAGTATTTT,CASSSSGSTSTDTQYF
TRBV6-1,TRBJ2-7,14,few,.,TGTGCCAGCAGCAAAAGGTATCCCCTACTCGAGCAGTACTTC,CASSKRYPLLEQYF
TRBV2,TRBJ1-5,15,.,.,TGTGCCAGCAGTGAAAGAACTGCCGGGAATCAGCCCCAGCATTTT,CASSERTAGNQPQHF
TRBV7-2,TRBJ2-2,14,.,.,TGTGCCACCACTGGCGGGGCTCGGACCGGGGAGCTGTTTTTT,CATTGGARTGELFF
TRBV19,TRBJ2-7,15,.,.,TGTGCCAGTAGCGTCTCCCCACTCTCCCCCTACGAGCAGTACTTC,CASSVSPLSPYEQYF
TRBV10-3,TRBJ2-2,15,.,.,TGTGCCAGCAGCCCGGGACGGTCGAACACCGGGGAGCTGTTTTTT,CASSPGRSNTGELFF
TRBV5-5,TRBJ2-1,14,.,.,TGTGCCAGCAGCTGGGGGGCTTCCTACAATGAGCAGTTCTTC,CASSWGASYNEQFF
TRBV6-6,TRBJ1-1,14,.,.,TGTGCCAGCAGACCCAACGACGGACGGACTGAAGCTTTCTTT,CASRPNDGRTEAFF
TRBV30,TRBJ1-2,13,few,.,TGTGCCCTGAGGAGTTCGATTGGGGGTGCCTACACCTTC,CALRSSIGGAYTF
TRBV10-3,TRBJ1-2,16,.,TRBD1,TGTGCCAGCAGTGCGACCCGTACAGGGGGCGGCTATGGCTACACCTTC,CASSATRTGGGYGYTF
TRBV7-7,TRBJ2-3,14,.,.,TGTGCTAGCAGCTCGGGCCCCACCCCAGATACGCAGTATTTT,CASSSGPTPDTQYF
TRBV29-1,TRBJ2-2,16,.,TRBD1,TGCAGCGTTGTAAATCTCACCGGGACAGGTACCGGGGAGCTGTTTTTT,CSVVNLTGTGTGELFF
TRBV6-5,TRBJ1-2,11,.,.,TGTGCCAGCGCCGACTTCTATGGCTACACCTTC,CASADFYGYTF
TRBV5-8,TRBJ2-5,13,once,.,TGTGCCAGCAGCTCCCCCCCGGGGGAGACCCAGTACTTC,CASSSPPGETQYF
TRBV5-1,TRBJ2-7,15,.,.,TGCGCCAGCAGCTTGGCCCCAGGGGCGACCTACGAGCAGTACTTC,CASSLAPGATYEQYF
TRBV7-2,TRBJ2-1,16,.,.,TGTGCCAGCAGCGGCGACGCTAGCAGGGGAGGGAATGAGCAGTTCTTC,CASSGDASRGGNEQFF
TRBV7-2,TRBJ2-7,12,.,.,TGTGCCAGCAGCCCGGGAGCCTACGAGCAGTACTTC,CASSPGAYEQYF
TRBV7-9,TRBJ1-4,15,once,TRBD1,TGTGCCAGCAGCTCCACAGGGGGTTCTAATGAAAAACTGTTTTTT,CASSSTGGSNEKLFF
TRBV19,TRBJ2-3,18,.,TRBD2,TGTGCCAGTAGTATAGCCGCGTGGACTAGCGGGGCCGGGGATACGCAGTATTTT,CASSIAAWTSGAGDTQYF
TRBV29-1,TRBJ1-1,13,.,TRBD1,TGCAGCGGGAGGGACAGAATGAACACTGAAGCTTTCTTT,CSGRDRMNTEAFF
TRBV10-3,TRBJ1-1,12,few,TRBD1,TGTGCCATCCGACAGGGCAACACTGAAGCTTTCTTT,CAIRQGNTEAFF
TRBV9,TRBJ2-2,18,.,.,TGTGCCAGCAGCCAGCTGGGTCTCGGGGGCGCCCGGGTCGGGGAGCTGTTTTTT,CASSQLGLGGARVGELFF
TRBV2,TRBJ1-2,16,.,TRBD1,TGTGCCAGCAGTGCGACCCGTACAGGGGGCGGCTATGGCTACACCTTC,CASSATRTGGGYGYTF
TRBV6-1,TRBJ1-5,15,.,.,TGTGCCAGCAGTGAAGGAACAGGCGCGGGGTTGCCCCAGCATTTT,CASSEGTGAGLPQHF
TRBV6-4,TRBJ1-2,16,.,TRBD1,TGTGCCAGCAGTGCGACCCGTACAGGGGGCGGCTATGGCTACACCTTC,CASSATRTGGGYGYTF
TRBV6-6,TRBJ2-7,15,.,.,TGTGCCAGCAGTTACTCGAGGGGGAGTAACTACGAGCAGTACTTC,CASSYSRGSNYEQYF
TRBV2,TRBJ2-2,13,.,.,TGTGCCAGCAAGAGGGACAACACCGGGGAGCTGTTTTTT,CASKRDNTGELFF
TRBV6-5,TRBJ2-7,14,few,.,TGTGCCAGCAGTCCTCGAGGGGCCTCCTACGAGCAGTACTTC,CASSPRGASYEQYF
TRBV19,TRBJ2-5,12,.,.,TGTGCCAGTAGTCAGTCTAGCGAGACCCAGTACTTC,CASSQSSETQYF
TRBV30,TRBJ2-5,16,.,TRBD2,TGTGCCTGGAGTGTCAAAGCGGGGGCCACGGAAGAGACCCAGTACTTC,CAWSVKAGATEETQYF
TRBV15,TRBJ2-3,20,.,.,TGTGCCACCAGCAGAGATGTTGGTTCTCCGGGGGCCCACAACACAGATACGCAGTATTTT,CATSRDVGSPGAHNTDTQYF
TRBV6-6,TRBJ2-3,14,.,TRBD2,TGTGCCAGCCGCCCCGGGGGGAAAGGAGATACGCAGTATTTT,CASRPGGKGDTQYF
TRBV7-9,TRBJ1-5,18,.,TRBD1,TGTGCCAGCAGCCTCGGGACAGGGTTTATGGGTCCCAATCAGCCCCAGCATTTT,CASSLGTGFMGPNQPQHF